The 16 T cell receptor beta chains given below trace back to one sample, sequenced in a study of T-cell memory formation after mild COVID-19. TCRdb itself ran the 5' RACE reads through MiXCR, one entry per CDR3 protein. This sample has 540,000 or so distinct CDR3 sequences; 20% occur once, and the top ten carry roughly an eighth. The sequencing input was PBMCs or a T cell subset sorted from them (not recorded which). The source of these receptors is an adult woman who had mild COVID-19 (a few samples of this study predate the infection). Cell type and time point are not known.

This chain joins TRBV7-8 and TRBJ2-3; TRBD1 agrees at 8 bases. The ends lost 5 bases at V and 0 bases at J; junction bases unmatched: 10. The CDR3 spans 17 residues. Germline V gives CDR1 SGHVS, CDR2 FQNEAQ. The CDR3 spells CASSPLQGVTSTDTQYF. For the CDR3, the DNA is TGTGCCAGCAGCCCGTTACAGGGGGTTACTAGCACAGATACGCAGTATTTT.

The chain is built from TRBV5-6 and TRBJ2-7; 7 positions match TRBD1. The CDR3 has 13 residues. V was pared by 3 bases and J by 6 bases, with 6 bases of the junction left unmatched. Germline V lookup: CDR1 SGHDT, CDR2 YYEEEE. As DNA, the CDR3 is TGTGCCAGCAGCTCGATCAGGGGGACCGAGCAGTACTTC. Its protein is CASSSIRGTEQYF. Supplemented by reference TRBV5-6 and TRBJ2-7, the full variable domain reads DAGVTQSPTHLIKTRGQQVTLRCSPKSGHDTVSWYQQALGQGPQFIFQYYEEEERQRGNFPDRFSGHQFPNYSSELNVNALLLGDSALYLCASSSIRGTEQYFGPGTRLTVT.

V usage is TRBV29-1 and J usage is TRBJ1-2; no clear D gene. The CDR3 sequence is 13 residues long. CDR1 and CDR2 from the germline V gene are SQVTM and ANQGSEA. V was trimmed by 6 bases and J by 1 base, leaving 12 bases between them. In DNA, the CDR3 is TGCAGCGTCGGTGTCCAATTTAACTATGGCTACACCTTC. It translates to CSVGVQFNYGYTF. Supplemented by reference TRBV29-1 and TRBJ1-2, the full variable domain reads SAVISQKPSRDICQRGTSLTIQCQVDSQVTMMFWYRQQPGQSLTLIATANQGSEATYESGFVIDKFPISRPNLTFSTLTVSNMSPEDSSIYLCSVGVQFNYGYTFGSGTRLTVV.

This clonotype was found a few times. The CDR3 protein is CASSQGYIGNTEAFF. The CDR3 coding sequence is TGTGCCAGCAGCCAAGGTTACATAGGGAACACTGAAGCTTTCTTT. This chain links TRBV3-1 with TRBJ1-1, with D hard to call. Germline V gene data show CDR1 as LGHDT and CDR2 as YNNKEL (reference sequence). This CDR3 region has 15 residues. Trimming left V 1 base short and J 1 base short, with 10 bases between.

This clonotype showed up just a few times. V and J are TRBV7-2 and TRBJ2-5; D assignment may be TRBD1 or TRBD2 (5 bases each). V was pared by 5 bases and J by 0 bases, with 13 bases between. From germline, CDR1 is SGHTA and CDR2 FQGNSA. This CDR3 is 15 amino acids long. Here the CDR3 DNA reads TGTGCCAGCAGCATCGGGACCTCGTACCAAGAGACCCAGTACTTC. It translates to CASSIGTSYQETQYF.

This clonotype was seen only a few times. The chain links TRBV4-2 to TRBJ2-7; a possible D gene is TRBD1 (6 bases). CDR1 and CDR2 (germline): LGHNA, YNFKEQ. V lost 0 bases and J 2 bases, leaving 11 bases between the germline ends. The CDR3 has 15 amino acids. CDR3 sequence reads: CASSQETGTTYEQYF. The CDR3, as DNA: TGTGCCAGCAGCCAAGAGACGGGGACAACCTACGAGCAGTACTTC.

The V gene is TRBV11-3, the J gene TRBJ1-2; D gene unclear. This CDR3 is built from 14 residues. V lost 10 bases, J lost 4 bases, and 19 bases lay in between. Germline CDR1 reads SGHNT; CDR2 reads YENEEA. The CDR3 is CATTSSGRFYGYTF. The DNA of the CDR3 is TGTGCCACCACAAGCAGTGGTCGGTTCTATGGCTACACCTTC.

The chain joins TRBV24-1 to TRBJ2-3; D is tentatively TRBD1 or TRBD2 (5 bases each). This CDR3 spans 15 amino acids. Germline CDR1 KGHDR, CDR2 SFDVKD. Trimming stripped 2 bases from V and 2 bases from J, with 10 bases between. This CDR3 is CATSDWGTFTDTQYF. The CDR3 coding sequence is TGTGCCACCAGTGATTGGGGGACCTTCACAGATACGCAGTATTTT.

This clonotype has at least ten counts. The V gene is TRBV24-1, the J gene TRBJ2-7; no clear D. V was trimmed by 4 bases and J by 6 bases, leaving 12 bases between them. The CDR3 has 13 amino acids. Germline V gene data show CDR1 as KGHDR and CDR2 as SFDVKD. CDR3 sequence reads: CATSDPGYGEQYF. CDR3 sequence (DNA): TGTGCCACCAGTGACCCCGGGTATGGCGAGCAGTACTTC.

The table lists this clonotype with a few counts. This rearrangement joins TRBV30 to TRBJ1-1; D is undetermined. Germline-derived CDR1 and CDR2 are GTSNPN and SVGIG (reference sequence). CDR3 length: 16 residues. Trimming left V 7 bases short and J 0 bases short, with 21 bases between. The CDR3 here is CAYSPRRLLMNTEAFF. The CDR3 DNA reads TGTGCCTATTCACCCAGGCGATTATTAATGAACACTGAAGCTTTCTTT. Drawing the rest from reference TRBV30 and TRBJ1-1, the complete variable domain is SQTIHQWPATLVQPVGSPLSLECTVEGTSNPNLYWYRQAAGRGLQLLFYSVGIGQISSEVPQNLSASRPQDRQFILSSKKLLLSDSGFYLCAYSPRRLLMNTEAFFGQGTRLTVV.

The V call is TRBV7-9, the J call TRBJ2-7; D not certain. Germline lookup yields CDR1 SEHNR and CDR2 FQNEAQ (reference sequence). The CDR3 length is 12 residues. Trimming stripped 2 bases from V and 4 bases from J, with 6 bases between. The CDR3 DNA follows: TGTGCCAGCAGCTTACTGGATTACGAGCAGTACTTC. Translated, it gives CASSLLDYEQYF.

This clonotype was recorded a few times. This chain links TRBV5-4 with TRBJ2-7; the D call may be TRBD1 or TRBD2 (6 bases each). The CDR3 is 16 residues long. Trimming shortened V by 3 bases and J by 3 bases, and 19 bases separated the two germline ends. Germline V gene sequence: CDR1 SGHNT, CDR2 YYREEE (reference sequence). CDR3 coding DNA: TGTGCCAGCAGCTCAAAAAGAGGGGGGACTGACTACGAGCAGTACTTC. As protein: CASSSKRGGTDYEQYF.

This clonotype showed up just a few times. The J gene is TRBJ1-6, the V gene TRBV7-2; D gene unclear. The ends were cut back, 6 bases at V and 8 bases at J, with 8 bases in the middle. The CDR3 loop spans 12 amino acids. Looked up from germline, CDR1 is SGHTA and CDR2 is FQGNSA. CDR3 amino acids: CASRLRDSPLHF. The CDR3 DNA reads TGTGCCAGCAGGCTCAGAGATTCACCCCTCCACTTT.

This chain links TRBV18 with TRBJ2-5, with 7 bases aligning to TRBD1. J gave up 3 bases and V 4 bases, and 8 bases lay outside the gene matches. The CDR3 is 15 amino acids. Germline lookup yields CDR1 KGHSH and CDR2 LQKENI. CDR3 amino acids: CASSLTGTDKETQYF. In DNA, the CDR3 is TGTGCCAGCTCACTAACGGGGACAGATAAAGAGACCCAGTACTTC.

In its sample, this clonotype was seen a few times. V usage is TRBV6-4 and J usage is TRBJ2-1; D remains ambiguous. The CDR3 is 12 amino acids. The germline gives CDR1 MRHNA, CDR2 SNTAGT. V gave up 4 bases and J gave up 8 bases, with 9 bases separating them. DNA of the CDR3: TGTGCCAGCAGTGGCCCAGGATATGAGCAGTTCTTC. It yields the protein CASSGPGYEQFF.

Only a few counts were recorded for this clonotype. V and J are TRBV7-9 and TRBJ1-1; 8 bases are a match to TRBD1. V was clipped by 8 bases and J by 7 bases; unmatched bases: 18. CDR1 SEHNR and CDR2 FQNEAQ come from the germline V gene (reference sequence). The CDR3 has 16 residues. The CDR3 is CASRGRRSRQGIEAFF. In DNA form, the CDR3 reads TGTGCCAGCCGGGGCCGGAGAAGTAGACAGGGGATTGAAGCTTTCTTT.